One sample yielded the 20 T cell receptor beta chains listed below, sequenced in a study of T cell responses to AZD1222 COVID-19 vaccine. TCRdb's copy holds only in-frame clones and misses some; the assay was immunoSEQ multiplex PCR. The data contain 100,000 to 150,000 clones, roughly nine tenths of them singletons. The sample in question was peripheral blood, obtained on day 0 of AZD1222 vaccination. Every receptor here comes from an adult in good health.

The chain joins TRBV25-1 to TRBJ1-4; the D gene is possibly TRBD1 (6 bases). This CDR3 is built from 15 residues. V was cut by 2 bases and J by 7 bases, with 14 bases left in between. Germline V lookup: CDR1 MGHDK, CDR2 SYGVNS. CDR3 nucleotides: TGTGCCAGCAGTGAAGAGGGGGGTCGGATTGAAAAACTGTTTTTT. Protein sequence: CASSEEGGRIEKLFF.

CDR3 residues: CASSIVQGGYGYTF. CDR3 in DNA: TGTGCCAGTAGTATTGTCCAGGGCGGCTATGGCTACACCTTC. This chain uses TRBV19 with TRBJ1-2; tentatively, D is TRBD1 (5 bases). The CDR3 covers 14 residues. From germline, CDR1 is LNHDA and CDR2 SQIVND (reference sequence). The V gene lost 3 bases and the J gene lost 4 bases, with 12 bases spanning the gap.

V usage is TRBV7-8 and J usage is TRBJ2-1, with D possibly TRBD1 on 6 matching bases. The CDR3 is 15 residues long. The germline V and J ends were trimmed by 7 bases and 0 bases, with 13 bases remaining between them. The germline V gene encodes CDR1 SGHVS and CDR2 FQNEAQ. The CDR3 DNA reads TGTGCCAGCACCGCAACAGGGAGCTCCTACAATGAGCAGTTCTTC. Translation: CASTATGSSYNEQFF.

This chain joins TRBV14 and TRBJ1-3; D gene ambiguous. Germline V CDR1 and CDR2: SGHDN, FVKESK. The V end was cut by 3 bases, the J end by 0 bases, with 18 bases between. The CDR3 has 18 residues. The CDR3 here is CASSQGYRANPSGNTIYF. CDR3 coding DNA: TGTGCCAGCAGCCAGGGGTATAGGGCAAACCCCTCTGGAAACACCATATATTTT.

The chain uses TRBV7-2 and TRBJ2-3; possibly TRBD1 or TRBD2 for D (6 bases each). The CDR3 has 14 amino acids. The V and J ends lost 1 base and 15 bases respectively, with 20 bases between them. Looked up from germline, CDR1 is SGHTA and CDR2 is FQGNSA. Here the CDR3 reads CASSLEGGGRAPYF. The CDR3 coding sequence is TGTGCCAGCAGCTTAGAGGGGGGTGGGCGCGCACCCTATTTT.

CDR3 DNA sequence: TGTGCCTGGATGGAGAGCACAGATACGCAGTATTTT. It codes for CAWMESTDTQYF. The chain is built from TRBV30 and TRBJ2-3; D is ambiguous. The V and J ends lost 4 bases and 0 bases respectively, with 5 bases between them. This CDR3 has 12 amino acids. CDR1 is GTSNPN and CDR2 is SVGIG in the germline V gene (reference sequence). The full variable domain, completed using reference TRBV30 and TRBJ2-3, is SQTIHQWPATLVQPVGSPLSLECTVEGTSNPNLYWYRQAAGRGLQLLFYSVGIGQISSEVPQNLSASRPQDRQFILSSKKLLLSDSGFYLCAWMESTDTQYFGPGTRLTVL.

This chain uses TRBV2 with TRBJ2-5, with D tentatively TRBD1 or TRBD2 (5 bases each). The CDR3 length is 15 residues. Germline loops: CDR1 SNHLY, CDR2 FYNNEI. V was shortened by 6 bases and J by 0 bases, with 14 bases between the two germline ends. The CDR3 reads CASRFRDGNQETQYF. DNA of the CDR3: TGTGCCAGCAGATTTCGGGACGGCAACCAAGAGACCCAGTACTTC.

This sequence joins TRBV3-1 (or the pseudogene TRBV3-2) and TRBJ2-7; maybe TRBD1 (6 bases). This CDR3 spans 15 amino acids. CDR1 and CDR2 from the germline V gene are LGHDT and YNNKEL (reference sequence). Trimming removed 5 bases at V and 3 bases at J, with 17 bases between. CDR3 amino acids: CASSSYTGPYYEQYF. CDR3 DNA sequence: TGTGCCAGCAGCTCCTATACAGGGCCCTACTACGAGCAGTACTTC.

The chain combines TRBV21-1 with TRBJ1-5. TRBV21-1 corresponds to a pseudogene. This CDR3 is built from 13 residues. The DNA for the CDR3 is TGTGCCAGCAGCACGGGGATTTTTCAGCCCCAGCATTTT. Amino acid sequence: CASSTGIFQPQHF.

This chain connects TRBV27 to TRBJ1-1; D not certain. The CDR3 totals 12 residues. Trimming removed 2 bases at V and 1 base at J, with 2 bases between. CDR1 is MNHEY, CDR2 SMNVEV, per germline (reference sequence). CDR3 nucleotide sequence: TGTGCCAGCAGTTTACCGAACACTGAAGCTTTCTTT. Translating gives CASSLPNTEAFF.

This clone was seen just once. The rearrangement joins TRBV19 to TRBJ1-1, with D perhaps TRBD1 (5 bases). Germline-derived CDR1 and CDR2 are LNHDA and SQIVND (reference sequence). Deletions cut 5 bases from V and 4 bases from J, with 20 bases between. The CDR3 runs to 16 residues. CDR3 sequence: CASSPRGDGRGTEAFF. CDR3 bases: TGTGCCAGTAGTCCCCGCGGGGACGGCCGAGGCACTGAAGCTTTCTTT.

The J gene is TRBJ2-2, the V gene TRBV3-1 (or the pseudogene TRBV3-2); D gene unclear. V lost 5 bases and J 8 bases, leaving 6 bases between the germline ends. The CDR3 has 11 amino acids. Germline CDR1 and CDR2: LGHDT and YNNKEL (reference sequence). CDR3 residues: CASSSRGELFF. The CDR3 nucleotides are TGTGCCAGCAGCTCACGGGGGGAGCTGTTTTTT.

CDR3 DNA: TGTGCCAGCAGCTTCCAGGGGGACACCGATCAGCCCCAGCATTTT. Protein: CASSFQGDTDQPQHF. The chain combines TRBV13 with TRBJ1-5, with 7 bases lining up with TRBD1. Germline V CDR1 and CDR2: PRHDT, FYEKMQ (reference sequence). This CDR3 comprises 15 residues. Trimming took 3 bases from V and 5 from J; bases not matched to a gene: 7.

The chain recombines TRBV5-4 with TRBJ1-2; perhaps TRBD1 as D (6 bases). This CDR3 is built from 14 residues. Germline-derived CDR1 and CDR2 are SGHNT and YYREEE (reference sequence). V lost 4 bases and J lost 3, with 13 bases in between. DNA for the CDR3: TGTGCCAGCAGCCGGGGGGGCGGAGACTATGGCTACACCTTC. Translation: CASSRGGGDYGYTF.

This clone was seen more than once but under ten times. The chain has TRBV24-1 and TRBJ2-2; unclear D gene. Per germline, CDR1 KGHDR and CDR2 SFDVKD. The V gene lost 1 base and the J gene lost 4 bases, with 12 bases spanning the gap. The CDR3 totals 16 residues. The CDR3 here is CATSDFGRWGTGELFF. CDR3 coding DNA: TGTGCCACCAGTGATTTTGGCAGGTGGGGCACCGGGGAGCTGTTTTTT.

The chain recombines TRBV5-4 with TRBJ2-5; tentative D call: TRBD1 (6 bases). V lost 3 bases, J lost 9 bases, and 12 bases lay in between. The CDR3 is 12 amino acids. Germline CDR1 is SGHNT and CDR2 is YYREEE (reference sequence). CDR3 region: CASSSSEGAQYF. Here the CDR3 DNA reads TGTGCCAGCAGCTCATCCGAGGGGGCCCAGTACTTC.

The chain uses TRBV30 and TRBJ1-2; TRBD1 matches at 7 bases. The CDR3 runs 13 residues. CDR1 and CDR2 (germline): GTSNPN, SVGIG (reference sequence). V dropped 3 bases and J dropped 7; count of bases not matched to a gene: 8. The CDR3 region is CAWSPQGVGGYTF. The CDR3 DNA sequence: TGTGCCTGGAGCCCGCAGGGGGTAGGTGGCTACACCTTC. The variable domain in full, with the rest retrieved from reference TRBV30 and TRBJ1-2, is SQTIHQWPATLVQPVGSPLSLECTVEGTSNPNLYWYRQAAGRGLQLLFYSVGIGQISSEVPQNLSASRPQDRQFILSSKKLLLSDSGFYLCAWSPQGVGGYTFGSGTRLTVV.

With regard to this clone: Other DNA sequences within the sample encode an identical CDR3. The chain employs TRBV5-1 and TRBJ1-3; D might be TRBD1 (6 bases). The germline CDR1 and CDR2 sequences are SGHRS and YFSETQ. V was pared by 0 bases and J by 0 bases, with 10 bases between. The length of the CDR3 is 16 residues. The CDR3, as DNA: TGCGCCAGCAGCTTGGGCTACAGGGCCTCTGGAAACACCATATATTTT. Translated, it gives CASSLGYRASGNTIYF.

This chain joins TRBV2 and TRBJ1-2; D ambiguous. CDR3 length: 11 amino acids. Germline lookup yields CDR1 SNHLY and CDR2 FYNNEI. The V gene lost 3 bases and the J gene lost 8 bases, with 7 bases spanning the gap. The CDR3 region has the DNA TGTGCCAGCAGTGATAGAGGCGGCTACACCTTC. It yields the protein CASSDRGGYTF.

This chain links TRBV5-8 with TRBJ2-2; 8 bases align to TRBD2. Trimming removed 0 bases from V and 6 bases from J; junction bases left unmatched: 1. This CDR3 is 14 amino acids long. Germline CDR1 SGHTS, CDR2 YDEGEE. In nucleotides, the CDR3 is TGTGCCAGCAGCTTGGCCGGGGGGGCCGGGGAGCTGTTTTTT. Encoded protein: CASSLAGGAGELFF.